This TCR beta chain derives from a study of vaccination effects on CD4 cells after COVID-19. The assay was immunoSEQ multiplex PCR, and TCRdb's table has in-frame clones only and misses some. The sample has tens of thousands of clones; around 68% are singletons. General study results and limits: Convalescent patients were scarce in the study, and it lacked early post-infection timepoints. Healthy vaccine recipients' vaccine-induced clones were almost all SARS-CoV-2 mono-reactive.

The CDR3 covers 13 residues. Germline CDR1 reads SGDLS; CDR2 reads YYNGEE. V lost 1 base, J lost 6 bases, and 11 bases lay in between. Remarks on this clone: No antigen is known for it.

Antigen-specific CD4+ T cell clonotypes were called by their expansion after viral peptide-pool culture in ViraFEST. At the end of roughly ten days of culture, CD4+ T cells were isolated. Vaccinated recipients, who were negative for nucleocapsid antibodies, had no history of SARS-CoV-2 infection. After about 2 million PBMC were placed in each well, they were cultured with approximately 9.4 IU/ml IL-2 and 10 ug/ml peptides. Days 3 and 7 saw half the medium replaced with IL-2 medium. The chain joins TRBV9 to TRBJ2-7, with D hard to call. The material was CD4+ T cells from PBMCs cultured with SARS-CoV-2 spike peptides, obtained before COVID-19 vaccination. This TCR derives from a human donor who received a COVID-19 vaccine. CDR3 loop: CASSVISTGEQYF. CDR3 nucleotides: TGTGCCAGCAGCGTAATTTCTACTGGCGAGCAGTACTTC.